The clone carrying this TCR beta chain was observed at least ten times. Unique molecular identifiers were incorporated into the prepared TCRbeta library. TCRdb re-called the PCR reads through MiXCR, storing one row per CDR3 protein. The sample has 450,000 to 600,000 distinct CDR3 sequences, about 18% seen once. The data are from a study of T-cell reconstitution after alpha-beta-depleted transplantation in children. The TCR was taken from a human donor who donated a stem cell graft to a child with acute lymphoblastic leukemia. Here the sequenced sample was PBMCs from the stem cell graft donor, taken from the stem cell graft.

In DNA form, the CDR3 reads TGTGCCAGCAGCGTAGGGACAGGGTCGAGCAATCAGCCCCAGCATTTT. Translating it yields CASSVGTGSSNQPQHF. The J gene is TRBJ1-5, the V gene TRBV7-8, with 9 bases lining up with TRBD1. Germline values: CDR1 SGHVS, CDR2 FQNEAQ. The CDR3 has 16 residues. Trimming at V came to 5 bases and at J to 1 base, leaving 6 bases not matched to a gene.